The 2 T cell receptor beta chains below come from one sample, sequenced in a study of cytotoxic CD8 clonotypes in ibrutinib-treated CLL. Libraries were prepared by immunoSEQ multiplex PCR; TCRdb keeps only in-frame clonotypes and omits some of them. This sample has more than 85,000 clones, with around four fifths found just once. Material: PBMCs, obtained after 12 months of ibrutinib treatment. All receptors come from a human donor with chronic lymphocytic leukemia.

This clone is a singleton in its sample. The chain carries TRBV19 and TRBJ1-1; possible D gene TRBD1, 6 bases. CDR3 length equals 15 residues. Trimming removed 4 bases from V and 0 bases from J, with 12 bases in between. The germline CDR1 and CDR2 sequences are LNHDA and SQIVND (reference sequence). The CDR3 here is CASSRNRALNTEAFF. The CDR3 DNA follows: TGTGCCAGTAGTAGGAACAGGGCTTTGAACACTGAAGCTTTCTTT.

In its sample, this clone was seen once. The rearrangement uses TRBV29-1 and TRBJ2-1; 15 bases are a match to TRBD2. V trimming: 8 bases; J trimming: 9 bases; junction bases outside the gene matches: 8. The germline gives CDR1 SQVTM, CDR2 ANQGSEA. The CDR3 totals 14 residues. The CDR3 coding sequence is TGCAGCATACGGACTAGCGGGGGGGCTGGTGAGCAGTTCTTC. Residues: CSIRTSGGAGEQFF.